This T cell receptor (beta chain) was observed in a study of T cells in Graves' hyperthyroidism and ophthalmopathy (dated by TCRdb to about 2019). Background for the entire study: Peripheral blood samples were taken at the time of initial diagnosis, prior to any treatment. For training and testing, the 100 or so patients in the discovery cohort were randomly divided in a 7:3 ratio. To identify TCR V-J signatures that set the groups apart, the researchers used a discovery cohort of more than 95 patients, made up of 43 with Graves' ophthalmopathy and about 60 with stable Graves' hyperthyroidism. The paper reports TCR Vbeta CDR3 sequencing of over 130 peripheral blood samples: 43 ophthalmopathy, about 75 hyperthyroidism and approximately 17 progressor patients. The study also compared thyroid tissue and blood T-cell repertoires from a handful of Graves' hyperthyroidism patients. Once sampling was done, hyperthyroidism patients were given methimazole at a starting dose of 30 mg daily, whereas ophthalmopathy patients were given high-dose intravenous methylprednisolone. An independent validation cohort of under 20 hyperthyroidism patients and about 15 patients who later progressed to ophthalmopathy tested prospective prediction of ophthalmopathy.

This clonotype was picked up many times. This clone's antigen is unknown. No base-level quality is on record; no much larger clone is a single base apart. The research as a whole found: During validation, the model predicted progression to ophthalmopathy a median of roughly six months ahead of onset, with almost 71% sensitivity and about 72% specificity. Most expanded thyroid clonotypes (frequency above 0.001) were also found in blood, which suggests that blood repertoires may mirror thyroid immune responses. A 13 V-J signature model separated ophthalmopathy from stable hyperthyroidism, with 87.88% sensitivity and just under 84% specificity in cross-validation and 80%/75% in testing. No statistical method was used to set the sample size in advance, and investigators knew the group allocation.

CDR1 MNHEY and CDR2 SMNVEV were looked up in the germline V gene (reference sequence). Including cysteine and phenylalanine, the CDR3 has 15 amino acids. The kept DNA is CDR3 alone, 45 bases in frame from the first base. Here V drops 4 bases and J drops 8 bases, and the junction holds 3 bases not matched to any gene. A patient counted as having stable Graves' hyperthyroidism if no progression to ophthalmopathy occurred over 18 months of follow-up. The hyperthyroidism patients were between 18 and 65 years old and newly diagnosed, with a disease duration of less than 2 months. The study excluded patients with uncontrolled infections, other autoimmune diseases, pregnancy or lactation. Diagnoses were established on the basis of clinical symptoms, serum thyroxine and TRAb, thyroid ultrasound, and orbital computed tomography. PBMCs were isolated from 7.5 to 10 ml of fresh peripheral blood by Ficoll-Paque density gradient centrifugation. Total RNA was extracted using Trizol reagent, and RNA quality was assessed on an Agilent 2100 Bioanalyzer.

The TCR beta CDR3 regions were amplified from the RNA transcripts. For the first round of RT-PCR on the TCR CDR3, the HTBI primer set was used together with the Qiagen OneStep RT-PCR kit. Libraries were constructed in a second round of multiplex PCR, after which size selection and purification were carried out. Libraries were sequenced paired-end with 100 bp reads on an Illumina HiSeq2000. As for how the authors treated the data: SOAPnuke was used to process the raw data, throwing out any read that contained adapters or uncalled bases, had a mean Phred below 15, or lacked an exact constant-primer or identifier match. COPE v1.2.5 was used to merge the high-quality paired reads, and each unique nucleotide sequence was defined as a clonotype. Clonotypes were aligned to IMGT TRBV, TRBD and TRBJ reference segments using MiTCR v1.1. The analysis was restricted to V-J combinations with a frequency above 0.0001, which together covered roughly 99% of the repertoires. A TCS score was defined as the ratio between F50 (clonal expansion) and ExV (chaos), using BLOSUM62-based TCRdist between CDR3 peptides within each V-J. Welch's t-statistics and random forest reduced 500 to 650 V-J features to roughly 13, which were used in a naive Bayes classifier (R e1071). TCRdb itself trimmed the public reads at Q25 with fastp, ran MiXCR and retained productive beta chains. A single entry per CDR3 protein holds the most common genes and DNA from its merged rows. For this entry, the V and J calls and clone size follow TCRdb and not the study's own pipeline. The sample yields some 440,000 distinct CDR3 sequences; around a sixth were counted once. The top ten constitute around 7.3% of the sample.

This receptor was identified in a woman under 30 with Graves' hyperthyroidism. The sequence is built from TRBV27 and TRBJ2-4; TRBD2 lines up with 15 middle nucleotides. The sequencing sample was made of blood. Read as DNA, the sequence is TGTGCCAGCAGTTATCGGACTAGCGGGAGGGACATTCAGTACTTC. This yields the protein CASSYRTSGRDIQYF.